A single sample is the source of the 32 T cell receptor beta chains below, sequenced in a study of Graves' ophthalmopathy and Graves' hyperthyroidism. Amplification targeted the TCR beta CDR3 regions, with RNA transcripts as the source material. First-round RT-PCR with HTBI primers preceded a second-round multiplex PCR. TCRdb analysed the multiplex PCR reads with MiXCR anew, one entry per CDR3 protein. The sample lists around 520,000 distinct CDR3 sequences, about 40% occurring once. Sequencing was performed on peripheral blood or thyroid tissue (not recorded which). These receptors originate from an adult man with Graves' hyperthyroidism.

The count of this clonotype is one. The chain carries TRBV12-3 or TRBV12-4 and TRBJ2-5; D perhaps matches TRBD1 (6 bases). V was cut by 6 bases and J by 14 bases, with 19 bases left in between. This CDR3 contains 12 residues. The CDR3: CASSSGTSNIYF. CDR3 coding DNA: TGTGCCAGCAGCTCCGGGACATCCAACATCTACTTC.

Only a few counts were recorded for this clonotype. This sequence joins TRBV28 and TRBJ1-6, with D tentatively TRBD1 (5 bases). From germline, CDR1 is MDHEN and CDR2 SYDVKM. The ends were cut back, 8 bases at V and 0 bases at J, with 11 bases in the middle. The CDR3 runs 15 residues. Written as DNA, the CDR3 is TGTGCCAGCTACGACAGATTCTCCTATAATTCACCCCTCCACTTT. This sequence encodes CASYDRFSYNSPLHF.

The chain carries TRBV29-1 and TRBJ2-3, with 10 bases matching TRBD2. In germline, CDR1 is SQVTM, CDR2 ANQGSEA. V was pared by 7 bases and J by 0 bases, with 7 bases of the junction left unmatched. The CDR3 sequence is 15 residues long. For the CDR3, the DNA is TGCAGCGCATCCCCGGGACTAGCGAGCACAGATACGCAGTATTTT. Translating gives CSASPGLASTDTQYF.

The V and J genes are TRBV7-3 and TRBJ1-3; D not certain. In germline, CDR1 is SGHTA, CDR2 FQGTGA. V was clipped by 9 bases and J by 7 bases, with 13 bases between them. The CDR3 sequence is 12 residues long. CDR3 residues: CASRLAGNTIYF. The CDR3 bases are TGTGCCAGTAGACTAGCGGGTAACACCATATATTTT.

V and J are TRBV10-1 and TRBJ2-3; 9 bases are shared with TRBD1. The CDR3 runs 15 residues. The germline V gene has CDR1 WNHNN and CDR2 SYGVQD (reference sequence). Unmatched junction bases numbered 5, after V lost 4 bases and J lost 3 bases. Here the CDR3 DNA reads TGCGCCAGCAGTGGAGGGACAGGGTGGACAGATACGCAGTATTTT. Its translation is CASSGGTGWTDTQYF.

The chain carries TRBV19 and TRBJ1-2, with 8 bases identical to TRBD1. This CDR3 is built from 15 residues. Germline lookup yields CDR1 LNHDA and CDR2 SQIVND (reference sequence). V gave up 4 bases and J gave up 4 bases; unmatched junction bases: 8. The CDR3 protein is CASSKGQGTGYGYTF. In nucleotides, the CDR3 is TGTGCCAGTAGTAAAGGACAGGGTACGGGCTATGGCTACACCTTC.

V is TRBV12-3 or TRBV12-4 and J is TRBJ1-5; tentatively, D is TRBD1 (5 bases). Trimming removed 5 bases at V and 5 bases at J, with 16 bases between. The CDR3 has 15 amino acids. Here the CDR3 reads CASSHDSLKDQPQHF. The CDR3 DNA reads TGTGCCAGCAGTCACGACAGTTTAAAGGATCAGCCCCAGCATTTT.

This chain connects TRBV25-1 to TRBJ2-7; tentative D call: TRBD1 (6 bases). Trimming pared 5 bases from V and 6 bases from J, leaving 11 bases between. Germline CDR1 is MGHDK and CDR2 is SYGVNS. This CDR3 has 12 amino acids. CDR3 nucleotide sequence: TGTGCCAGCAGTAACAGGGTGGGCGAGCAGTACTTC. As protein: CASSNRVGEQYF.

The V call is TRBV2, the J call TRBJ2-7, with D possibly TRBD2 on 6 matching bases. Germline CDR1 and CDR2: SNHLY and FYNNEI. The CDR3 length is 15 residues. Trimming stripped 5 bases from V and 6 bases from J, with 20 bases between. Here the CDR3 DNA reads TGTGCCAGCAGTTCCCTAGCGAGTTCTCTTGGCGAGCAGTACTTC. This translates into CASSSLASSLGEQYF.

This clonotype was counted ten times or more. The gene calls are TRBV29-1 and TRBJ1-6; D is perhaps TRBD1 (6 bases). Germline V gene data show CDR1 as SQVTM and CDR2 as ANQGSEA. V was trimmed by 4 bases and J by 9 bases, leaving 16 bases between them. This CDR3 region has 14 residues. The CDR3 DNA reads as TGCAGCGTTGGAGAGGGGCAGGGGCGTTCACCCCTCCACTTT. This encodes CSVGEGQGRSPLHF.

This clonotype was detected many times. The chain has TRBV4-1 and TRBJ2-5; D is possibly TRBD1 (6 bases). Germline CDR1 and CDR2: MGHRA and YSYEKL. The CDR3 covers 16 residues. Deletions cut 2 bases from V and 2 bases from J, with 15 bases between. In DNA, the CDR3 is TGCGCCAGCAGCCAAACCGGACAGCGTTTACAAGAGACCCAGTACTTC. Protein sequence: CASSQTGQRLQETQYF.

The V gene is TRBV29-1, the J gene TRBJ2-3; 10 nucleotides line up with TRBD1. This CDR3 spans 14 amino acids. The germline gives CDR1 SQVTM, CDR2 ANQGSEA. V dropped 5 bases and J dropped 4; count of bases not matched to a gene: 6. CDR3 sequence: CSVLGQGGPDTQYF. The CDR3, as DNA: TGCAGCGTTCTAGGACAGGGGGGTCCAGATACGCAGTATTTT.

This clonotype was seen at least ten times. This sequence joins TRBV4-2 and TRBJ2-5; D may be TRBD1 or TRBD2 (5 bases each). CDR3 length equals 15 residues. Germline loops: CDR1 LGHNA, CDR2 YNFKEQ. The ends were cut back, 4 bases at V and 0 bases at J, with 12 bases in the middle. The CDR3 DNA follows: TGTGCCAGCAGCCCCCGGGACGGGTACCAAGAGACCCAGTACTTC. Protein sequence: CASSPRDGYQETQYF.

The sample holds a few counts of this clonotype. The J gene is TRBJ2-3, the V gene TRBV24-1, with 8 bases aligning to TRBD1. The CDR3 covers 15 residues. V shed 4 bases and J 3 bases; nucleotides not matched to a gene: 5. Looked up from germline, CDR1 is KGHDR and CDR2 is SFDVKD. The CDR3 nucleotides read TGTGCCACCAGTGAACCCAGGACAGGGACAGATACGCAGTATTTT. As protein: CATSEPRTGTDTQYF.

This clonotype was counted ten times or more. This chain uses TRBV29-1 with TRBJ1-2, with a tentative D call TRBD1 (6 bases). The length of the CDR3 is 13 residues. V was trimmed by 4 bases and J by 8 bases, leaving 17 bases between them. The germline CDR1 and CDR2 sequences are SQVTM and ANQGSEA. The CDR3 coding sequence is TGCAGCGTTGGAAAAGAACAGGGAGGCGGCTACACCTTC. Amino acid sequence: CSVGKEQGGGYTF.

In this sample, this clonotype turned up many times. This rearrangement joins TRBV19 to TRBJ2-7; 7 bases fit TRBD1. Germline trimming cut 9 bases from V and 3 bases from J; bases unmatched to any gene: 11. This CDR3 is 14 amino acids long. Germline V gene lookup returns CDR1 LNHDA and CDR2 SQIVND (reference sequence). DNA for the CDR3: TGTGCCAGCAGCACAGGGGTCCCGCACTACGAGCAGTACTTC. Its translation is CASSTGVPHYEQYF.

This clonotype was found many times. Here the CDR3 reads CSASQGRHDNQPQHF. CDR3 sequence (DNA): TGCAGTGCTAGCCAAGGTCGGCACGACAATCAGCCCCAGCATTTT. This chain joins TRBV20-1 and TRBJ1-5; D is unresolved. This CDR3 has 15 residues. V lost 3 bases and J lost 3, with 15 bases in between. Germline CDR1 is DFQATT and CDR2 is SNEGSKA (reference sequence).

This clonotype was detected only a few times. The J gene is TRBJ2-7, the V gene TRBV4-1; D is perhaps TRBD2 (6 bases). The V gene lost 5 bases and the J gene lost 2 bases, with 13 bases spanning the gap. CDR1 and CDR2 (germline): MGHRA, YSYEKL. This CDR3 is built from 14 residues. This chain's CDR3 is CASSGGSSAYEQYF. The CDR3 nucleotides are TGCGCCAGCAGCGGGGGGTCTTCAGCCTACGAGCAGTACTTC.

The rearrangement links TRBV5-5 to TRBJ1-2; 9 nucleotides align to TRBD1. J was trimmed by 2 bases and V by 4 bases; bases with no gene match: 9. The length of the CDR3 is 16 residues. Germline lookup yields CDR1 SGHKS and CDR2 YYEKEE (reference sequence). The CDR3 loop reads CASSGGTGIINYGYTF. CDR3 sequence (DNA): TGTGCCAGCAGCGGCGGGACAGGGATCATAAACTATGGCTACACCTTC.

The CDR3 DNA follows: TGTGCCAGCAGCCCTATAACAGCCGGTTGGTCCCAGCATTTT. It encodes CASSPITAGWSQHF. The chain recombines TRBV9 with TRBJ1-5; D is ambiguous. Germline V gene data show CDR1 as SGDLS and CDR2 as YYNGEE. Deletions cut 4 bases from V and 11 bases from J, with 19 bases between. The CDR3 runs 14 residues.

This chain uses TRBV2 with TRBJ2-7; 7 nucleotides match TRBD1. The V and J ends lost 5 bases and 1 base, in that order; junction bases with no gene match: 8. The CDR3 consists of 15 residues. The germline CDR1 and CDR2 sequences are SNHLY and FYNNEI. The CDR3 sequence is CASSPPPGQSYEQYF. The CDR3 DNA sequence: TGTGCCAGCAGTCCTCCTCCGGGACAGTCCTACGAGCAGTACTTC.

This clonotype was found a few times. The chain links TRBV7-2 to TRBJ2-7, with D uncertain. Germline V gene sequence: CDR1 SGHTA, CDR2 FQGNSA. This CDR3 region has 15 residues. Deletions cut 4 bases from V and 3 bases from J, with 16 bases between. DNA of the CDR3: TGTGCCAGCAGCTCTGATATGGGCTTTTACTACGAGCAGTACTTC. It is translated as CASSSDMGFYYEQYF.

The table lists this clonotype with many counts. CDR3: CAIGTASGNTIYF. The CDR3 DNA reads TGTGCCATCGGGACAGCCTCTGGAAACACCATATATTTT. This chain joins TRBV10-3 and TRBJ1-3, with 7 bases identical to TRBD1. This CDR3 has 13 residues. J lost 0 bases, V lost 8 bases, and 1 base had no gene match. Germline CDR1 reads ENHRY; CDR2 reads SYGVKD.

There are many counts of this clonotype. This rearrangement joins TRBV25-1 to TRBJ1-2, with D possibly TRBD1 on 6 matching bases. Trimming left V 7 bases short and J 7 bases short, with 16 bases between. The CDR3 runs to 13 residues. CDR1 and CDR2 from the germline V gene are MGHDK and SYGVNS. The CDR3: CASTPRGGFGYTF. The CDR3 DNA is TGTGCCAGCACCCCTCGGGGGGGCTTTGGCTACACCTTC.

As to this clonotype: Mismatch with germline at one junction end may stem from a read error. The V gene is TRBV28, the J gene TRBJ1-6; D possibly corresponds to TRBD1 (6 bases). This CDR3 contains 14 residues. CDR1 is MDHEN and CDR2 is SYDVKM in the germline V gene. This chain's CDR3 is CTSRGGGSNSPLHF. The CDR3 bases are TGTACCAGCAGGGGTGGGGGCTCCAATTCACCCCTCCACTTT.

DNA for the CDR3: TGTGCCAGTAGTATATCCAGGGTTGAGACCCAGTACTTC. Translating it yields CASSISRVETQYF. The chain joins TRBV19 to TRBJ2-5; D perhaps matches TRBD1 (5 bases). Germline lookup yields CDR1 LNHDA and CDR2 SQIVND (reference sequence). CDR3 size: 13 residues. V gave up 2 bases and J gave up 5 bases, with 9 bases separating them.

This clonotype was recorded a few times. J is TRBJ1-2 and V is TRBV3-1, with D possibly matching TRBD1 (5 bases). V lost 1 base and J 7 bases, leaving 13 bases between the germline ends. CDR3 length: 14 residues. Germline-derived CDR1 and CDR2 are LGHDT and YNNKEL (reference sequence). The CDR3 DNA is TGTGCCAGCAGCCAAGCTCTGGGGGGAGTTGGCTACACCTTC. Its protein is CASSQALGGVGYTF.

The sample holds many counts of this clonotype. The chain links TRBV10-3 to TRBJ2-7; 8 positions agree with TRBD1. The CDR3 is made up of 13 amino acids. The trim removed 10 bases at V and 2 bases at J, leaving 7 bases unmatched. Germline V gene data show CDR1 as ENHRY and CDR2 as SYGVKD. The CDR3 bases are TGTGCCACCCTCGAGGGACAGGCCTACGAGCAGTACTTC. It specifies CATLEGQAYEQYF.

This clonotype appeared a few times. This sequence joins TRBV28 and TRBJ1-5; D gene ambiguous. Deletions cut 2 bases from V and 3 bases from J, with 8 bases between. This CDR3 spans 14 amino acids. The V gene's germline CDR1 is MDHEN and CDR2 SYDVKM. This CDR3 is CASSLGPVNQPQHF. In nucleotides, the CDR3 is TGTGCCAGCAGTTTAGGGCCAGTCAATCAGCCCCAGCATTTT.

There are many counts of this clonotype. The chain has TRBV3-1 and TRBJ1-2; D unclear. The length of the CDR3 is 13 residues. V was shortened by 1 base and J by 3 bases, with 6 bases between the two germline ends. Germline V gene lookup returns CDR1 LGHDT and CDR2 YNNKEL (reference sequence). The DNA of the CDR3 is TGTGCCAGCAGCCAAGTTCGGGACTATGGCTACACCTTC. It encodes CASSQVRDYGYTF.

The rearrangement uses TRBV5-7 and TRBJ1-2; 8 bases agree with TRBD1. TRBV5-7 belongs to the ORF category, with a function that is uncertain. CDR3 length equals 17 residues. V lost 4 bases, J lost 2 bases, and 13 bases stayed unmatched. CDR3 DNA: TGTGCCAGCAGCCGAAGAGGCCCAGGGGGCGCGAACTATGGCTACACCTTC. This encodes CASSRRGPGGANYGYTF.

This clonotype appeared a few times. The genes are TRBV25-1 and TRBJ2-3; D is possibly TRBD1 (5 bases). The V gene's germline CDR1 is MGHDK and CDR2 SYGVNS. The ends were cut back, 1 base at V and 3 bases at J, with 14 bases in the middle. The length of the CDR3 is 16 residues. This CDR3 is CASSEWDGAQTDTQYF. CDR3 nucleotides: TGTGCCAGCAGTGAATGGGATGGGGCACAGACAGATACGCAGTATTTT. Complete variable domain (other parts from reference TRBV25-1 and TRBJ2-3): EADIYQTPRYLVIGTGKKITLECSQTMGHDKMYWYQQDPGMELHLIHYSYGVNSTEKGDLSSESTVSRIRTEHFPLTLESARPSHTSQYLCASSEWDGAQTDTQYFGPGTRLTVL.